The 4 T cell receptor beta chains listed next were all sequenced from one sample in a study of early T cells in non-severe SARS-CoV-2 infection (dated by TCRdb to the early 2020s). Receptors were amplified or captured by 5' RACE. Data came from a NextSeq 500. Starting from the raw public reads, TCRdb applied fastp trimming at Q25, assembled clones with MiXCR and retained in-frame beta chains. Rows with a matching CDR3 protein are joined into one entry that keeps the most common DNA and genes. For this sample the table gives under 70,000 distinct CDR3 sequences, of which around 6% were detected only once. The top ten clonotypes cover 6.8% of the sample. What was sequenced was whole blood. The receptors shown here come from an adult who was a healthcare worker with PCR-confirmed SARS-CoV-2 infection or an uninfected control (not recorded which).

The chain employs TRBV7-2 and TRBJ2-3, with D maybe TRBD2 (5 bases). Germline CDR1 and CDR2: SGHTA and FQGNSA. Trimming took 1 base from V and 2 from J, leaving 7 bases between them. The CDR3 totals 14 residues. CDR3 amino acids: CASSLDGNTDTQYF. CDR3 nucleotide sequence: TGTGCCAGCAGCTTAGACGGGAACACAGATACGCAGTATTTT.

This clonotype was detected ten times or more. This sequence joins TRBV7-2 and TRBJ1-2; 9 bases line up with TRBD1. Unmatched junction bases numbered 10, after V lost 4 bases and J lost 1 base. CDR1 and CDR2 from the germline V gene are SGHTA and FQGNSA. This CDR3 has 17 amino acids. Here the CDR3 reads CASSSRTGVLGNYGYTF. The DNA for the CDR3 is TGTGCCAGCAGCTCGCGGACAGGGGTTTTGGGTAACTATGGCTACACCTTC.

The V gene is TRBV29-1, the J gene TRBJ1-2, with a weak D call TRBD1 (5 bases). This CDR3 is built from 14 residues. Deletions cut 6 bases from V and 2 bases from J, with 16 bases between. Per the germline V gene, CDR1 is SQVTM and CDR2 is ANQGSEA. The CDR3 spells CSVSQGSANYGYTF. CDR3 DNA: TGCAGCGTATCGCAGGGAAGCGCAAACTATGGCTACACCTTC.

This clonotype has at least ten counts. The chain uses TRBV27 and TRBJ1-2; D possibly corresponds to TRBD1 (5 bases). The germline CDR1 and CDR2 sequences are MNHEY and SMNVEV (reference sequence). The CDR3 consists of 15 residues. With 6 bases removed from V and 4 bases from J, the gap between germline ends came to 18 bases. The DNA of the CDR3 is TGTGCCAGCAGGGGGCCCGGGCTACCCCTCTATGGCTACACCTTC. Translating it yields CASRGPGLPLYGYTF.